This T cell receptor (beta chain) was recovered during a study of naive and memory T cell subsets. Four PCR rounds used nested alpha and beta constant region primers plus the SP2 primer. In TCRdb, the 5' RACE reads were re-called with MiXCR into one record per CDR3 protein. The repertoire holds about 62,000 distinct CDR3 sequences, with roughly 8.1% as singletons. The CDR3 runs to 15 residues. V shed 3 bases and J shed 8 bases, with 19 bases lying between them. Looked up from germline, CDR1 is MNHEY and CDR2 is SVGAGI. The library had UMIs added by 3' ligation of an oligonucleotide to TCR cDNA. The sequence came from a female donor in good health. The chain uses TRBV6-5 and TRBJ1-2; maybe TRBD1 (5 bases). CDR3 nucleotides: TGTGCCAGCAGTTATACGGCAGGGTTATCAGGGGGCTACACCTTC. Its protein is CASSYTAGLSGGYTF.